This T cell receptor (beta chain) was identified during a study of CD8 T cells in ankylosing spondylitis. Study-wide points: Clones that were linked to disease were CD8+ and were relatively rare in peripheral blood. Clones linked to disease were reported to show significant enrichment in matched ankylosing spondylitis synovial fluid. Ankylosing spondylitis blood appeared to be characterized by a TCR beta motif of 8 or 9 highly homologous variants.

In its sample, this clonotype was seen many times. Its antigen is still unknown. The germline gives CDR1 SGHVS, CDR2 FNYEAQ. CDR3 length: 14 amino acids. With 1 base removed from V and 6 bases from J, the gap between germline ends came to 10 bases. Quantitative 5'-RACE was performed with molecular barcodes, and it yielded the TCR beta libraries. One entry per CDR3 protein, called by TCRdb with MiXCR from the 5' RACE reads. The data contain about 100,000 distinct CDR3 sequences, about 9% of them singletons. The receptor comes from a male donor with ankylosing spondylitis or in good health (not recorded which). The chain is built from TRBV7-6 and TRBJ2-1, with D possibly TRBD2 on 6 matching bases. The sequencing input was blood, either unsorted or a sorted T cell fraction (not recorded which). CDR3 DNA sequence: TGTGCCAGCAGCTTAGACAGACTAGTCAATGAGCAGTTCTTC. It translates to CASSLDRLVNEQFF.